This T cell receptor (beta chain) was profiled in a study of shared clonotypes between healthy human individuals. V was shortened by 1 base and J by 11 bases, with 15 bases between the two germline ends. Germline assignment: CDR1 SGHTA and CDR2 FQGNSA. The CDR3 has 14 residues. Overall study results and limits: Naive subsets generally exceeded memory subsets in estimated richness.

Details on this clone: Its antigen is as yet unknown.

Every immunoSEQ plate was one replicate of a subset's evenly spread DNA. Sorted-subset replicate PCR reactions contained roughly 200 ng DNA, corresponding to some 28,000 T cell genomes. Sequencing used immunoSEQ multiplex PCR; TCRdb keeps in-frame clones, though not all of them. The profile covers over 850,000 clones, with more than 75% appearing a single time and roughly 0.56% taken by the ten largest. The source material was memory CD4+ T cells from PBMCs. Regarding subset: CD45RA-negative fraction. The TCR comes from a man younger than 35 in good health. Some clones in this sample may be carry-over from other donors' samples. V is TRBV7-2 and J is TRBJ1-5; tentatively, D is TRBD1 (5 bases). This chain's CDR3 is CASSLEARQGAQHF. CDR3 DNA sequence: TGTGCCAGCAGCTTAGAGGCTAGGCAGGGAGCCCAGCATTTT.